This paragraph covers one T cell receptor (beta chain) sequence. The antigen remains undetermined. Some clones are missing from TCRdb's copy, which holds only in-frame ones; the method was immunoSEQ multiplex PCR. The repertoire holds about 33,000 clones, with under 90% as singletons. This sample is part of a study of T cells in narcolepsy. Study-level information: Donors had narcolepsy type 1 or type 2, or were healthy controls. Broader study findings: Healthy controls reportedly lacked the autoreactive clonotypes serially found in patients' blood. No autoreactive T cell clone sequences appeared in some memory CD4+ repertoires.

Material: CD45RA- memory CD4+ T cells from PBMCs. The source of this sequence is a human donor with narcolepsy.

CDR3 protein: CASSPGSANEQFF. Written as DNA, the CDR3 is TGTGCCAGCTCACCTGGTAGCGCCAATGAGCAGTTCTTC. The chain is built from TRBV18 and TRBJ2-1; a possible D gene is TRBD2 (5 bases). CDR3 size: 13 residues. V was trimmed by 3 bases and J by 6 bases, leaving 9 bases between them. Per germline, CDR1 KGHSH and CDR2 LQKENI.